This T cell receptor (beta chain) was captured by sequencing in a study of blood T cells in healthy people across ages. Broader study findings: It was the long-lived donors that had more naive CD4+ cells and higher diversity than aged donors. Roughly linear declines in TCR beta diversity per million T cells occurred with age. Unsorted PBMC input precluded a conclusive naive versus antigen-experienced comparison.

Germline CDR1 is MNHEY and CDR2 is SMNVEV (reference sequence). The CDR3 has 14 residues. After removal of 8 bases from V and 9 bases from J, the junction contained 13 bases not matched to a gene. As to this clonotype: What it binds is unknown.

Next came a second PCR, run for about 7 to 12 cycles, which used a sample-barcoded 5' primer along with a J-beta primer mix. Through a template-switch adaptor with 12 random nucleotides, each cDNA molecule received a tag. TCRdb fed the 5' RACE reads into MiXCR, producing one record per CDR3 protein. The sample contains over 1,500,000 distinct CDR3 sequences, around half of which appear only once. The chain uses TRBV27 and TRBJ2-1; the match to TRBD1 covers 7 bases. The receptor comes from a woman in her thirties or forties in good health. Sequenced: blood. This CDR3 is CASRGGALGSEQFF. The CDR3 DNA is TGTGCCAGCCGAGGGGGCGCGTTAGGTAGTGAGCAGTTCTTC.